A single T cell receptor (beta chain) is shown here with its context. Its cognate antigen is unknown. This sample is drawn from a study of T cell responses to AZD1222 COVID-19 vaccine. Study conclusions and caveats: Spike-specific TCR breadth rose after two AZD1222 doses, and depth rose as well. No day 14 peak samples; only post-peak repertoires were characterized.

Sequencing was performed with immunoSEQ multiplex PCR; in TCRdb, only in-frame clones are kept and a portion is missing. The table has roughly 120,000 clones, almost 95% seen once. The V end lost 2 bases, the J end lost 0 bases, and 10 bases lay between the germline ends. The CDR3 is made up of 15 amino acids. The germline gives CDR1 MNHEY, CDR2 SMNVEV (reference sequence). The genes are TRBV27 and TRBJ1-2; D perhaps matches TRBD1 (5 bases). The sequence was obtained from an adult who received the AZD1222 COVID-19 vaccine. Sequenced material: peripheral blood, taken 28 days after the second AZD1222 dose. CDR3 bases: TGTGCCAGCAGTTTAAGGGACGGACCTAACTATGGCTACACCTTC. Translating gives CASSLRDGPNYGYTF.